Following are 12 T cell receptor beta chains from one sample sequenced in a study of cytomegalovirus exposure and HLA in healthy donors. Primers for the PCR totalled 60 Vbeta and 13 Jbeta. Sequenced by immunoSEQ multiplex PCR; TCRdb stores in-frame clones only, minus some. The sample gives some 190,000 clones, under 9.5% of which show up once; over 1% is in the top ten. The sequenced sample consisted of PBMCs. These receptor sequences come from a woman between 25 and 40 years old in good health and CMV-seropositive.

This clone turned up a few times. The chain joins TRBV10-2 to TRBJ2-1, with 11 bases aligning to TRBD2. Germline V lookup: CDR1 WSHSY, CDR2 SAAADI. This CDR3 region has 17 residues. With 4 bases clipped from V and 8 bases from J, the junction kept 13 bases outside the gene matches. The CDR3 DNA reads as TGCGCCAGCAGTGCAACACTAGCGGGAGTAGCAGAGGATGAGCAGTTCTTC. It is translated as CASSATLAGVAEDEQFF.

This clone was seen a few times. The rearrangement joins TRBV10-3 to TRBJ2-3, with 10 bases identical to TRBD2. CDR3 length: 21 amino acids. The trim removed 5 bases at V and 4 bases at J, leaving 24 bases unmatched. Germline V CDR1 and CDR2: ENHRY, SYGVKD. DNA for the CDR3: TGTGCCATCAGTTTCTCCAGACTAGCGGGCGGCCATGATCTAGGGGCAGATACGCAGTATTTT. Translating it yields CAISFSRLAGGHDLGADTQYF.

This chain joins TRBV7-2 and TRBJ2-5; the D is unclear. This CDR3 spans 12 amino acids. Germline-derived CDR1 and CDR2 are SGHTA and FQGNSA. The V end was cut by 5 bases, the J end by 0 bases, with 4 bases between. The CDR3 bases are TGTGCCAGCAGCCAGTACCAAGAGACCCAGTACTTC. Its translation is CASSQYQETQYF. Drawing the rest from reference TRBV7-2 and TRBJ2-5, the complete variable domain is GAGVSQSPSNKVTEKGKDVELRCDPISGHTALYWYRQSLGQGLEFLIYFQGNSAPDKSGLPSDRFSAERTGGSVSTLTIQRTQQEDSAVYLCASSQYQETQYFGPGTRLLVL.

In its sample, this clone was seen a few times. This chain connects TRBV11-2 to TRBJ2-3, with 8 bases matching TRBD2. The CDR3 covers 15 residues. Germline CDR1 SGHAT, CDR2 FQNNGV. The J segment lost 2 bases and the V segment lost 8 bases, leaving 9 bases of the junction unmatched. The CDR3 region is CASGGIAGSTDTQYF. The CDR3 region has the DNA TGTGCCAGCGGGGGAATAGCGGGATCCACAGATACGCAGTATTTT.

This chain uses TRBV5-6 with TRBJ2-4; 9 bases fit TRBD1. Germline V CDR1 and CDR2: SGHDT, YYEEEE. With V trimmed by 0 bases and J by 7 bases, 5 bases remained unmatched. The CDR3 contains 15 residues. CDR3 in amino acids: CASSLAHGTGNIQYF. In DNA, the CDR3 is TGTGCCAGCAGCTTGGCACATGGGACAGGGAACATTCAGTACTTC. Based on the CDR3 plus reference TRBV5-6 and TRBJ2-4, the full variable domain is DAGVTQSPTHLIKTRGQQVTLRCSPKSGHDTVSWYQQALGQGPQFIFQYYEEEERQRGNFPDRFSGHQFPNYSSELNVNALLLGDSALYLCASSLAHGTGNIQYFGAGTRLSVL.

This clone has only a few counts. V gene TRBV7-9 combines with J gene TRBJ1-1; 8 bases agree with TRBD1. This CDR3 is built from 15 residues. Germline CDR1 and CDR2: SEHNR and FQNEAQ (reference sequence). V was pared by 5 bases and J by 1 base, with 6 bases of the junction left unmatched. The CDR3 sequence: CASSLPTGGNTEAFF. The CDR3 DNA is TGTGCCAGCAGCCTTCCCACAGGGGGGAACACTGAAGCTTTCTTT.

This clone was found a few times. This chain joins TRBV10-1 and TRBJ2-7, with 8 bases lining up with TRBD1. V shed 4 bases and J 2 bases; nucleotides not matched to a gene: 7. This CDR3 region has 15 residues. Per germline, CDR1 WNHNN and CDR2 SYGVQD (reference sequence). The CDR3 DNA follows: TGCGCCAGCAGTGGGGCCCAGGGGGCAGCCTACGAGCAGTACTTC. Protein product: CASSGAQGAAYEQYF.

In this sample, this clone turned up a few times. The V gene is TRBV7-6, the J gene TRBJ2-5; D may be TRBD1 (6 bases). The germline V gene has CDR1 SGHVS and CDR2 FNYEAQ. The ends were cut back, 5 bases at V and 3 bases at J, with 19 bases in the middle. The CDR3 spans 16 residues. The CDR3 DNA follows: TGTGCCAGCAGCCAAGGTCCGGGACAAACAAAAGAGACCCAGTACTTC. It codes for CASSQGPGQTKETQYF.

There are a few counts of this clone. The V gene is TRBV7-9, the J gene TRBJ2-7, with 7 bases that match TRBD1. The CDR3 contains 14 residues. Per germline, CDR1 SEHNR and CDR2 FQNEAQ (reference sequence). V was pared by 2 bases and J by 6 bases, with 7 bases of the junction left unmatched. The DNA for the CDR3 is TGTGCCAGCAGCTTACAGGGGGTAACGGGCGAGCAGTACTTC. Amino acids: CASSLQGVTGEQYF.

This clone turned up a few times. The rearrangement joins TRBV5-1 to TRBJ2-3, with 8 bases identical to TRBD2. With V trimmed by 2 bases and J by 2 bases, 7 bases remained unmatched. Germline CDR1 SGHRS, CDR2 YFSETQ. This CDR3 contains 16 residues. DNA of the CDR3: TGCGCCAGCAGCTTCGATCCTAGCGGGTTCACAGATACGCAGTATTTT. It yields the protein CASSFDPSGFTDTQYF.

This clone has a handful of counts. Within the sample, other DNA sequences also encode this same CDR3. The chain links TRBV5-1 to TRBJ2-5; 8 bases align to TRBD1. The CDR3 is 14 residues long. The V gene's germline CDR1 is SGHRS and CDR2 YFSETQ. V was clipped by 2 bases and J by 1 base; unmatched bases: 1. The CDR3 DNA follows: TGCGCCAGCAGCTTAGGACAGGGCCAAGAGACCCAGTACTTC. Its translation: CASSLGQGQETQYF.

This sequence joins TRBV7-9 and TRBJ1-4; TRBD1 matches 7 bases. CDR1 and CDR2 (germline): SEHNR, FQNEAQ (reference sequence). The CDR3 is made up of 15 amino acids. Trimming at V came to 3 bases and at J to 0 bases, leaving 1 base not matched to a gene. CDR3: CASSLTGTTNEKLFF. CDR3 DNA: TGTGCCAGCAGCTTGACAGGGACAACTAATGAAAAACTGTTTTTT.